Sequencing of this TCR beta chain was carried out in a study of cytomegalovirus exposure and HLA in healthy donors. Regarding the study as a whole: After further analysis at a later stage, 16,951 TCR beta sequences were associated with HLA alleles at 0.05 false discovery rate.

Germline CDR1 reads KGHSH; CDR2 reads LQKENI. V gave up 2 bases and J gave up 0 bases, with 7 bases separating them. CDR3 size: 14 residues. Researchers ran the PCR with 60 Vbeta and 13 Jbeta primers. The method was immunoSEQ multiplex PCR; TCRdb's version includes in-frame clones alone and lacks a portion of them. The repertoire has under 200,000 clones, 68% of them found once; the top ten carry approximately 1.5%. As concerns this clone: Its specificity is not known.

V is TRBV18 and J is TRBJ1-1; D is undetermined. The sequencing input was PBMCs. This clonotype was sampled from a man between 45 and 60 years old in good health and CMV-seronegative. CDR3 nucleotides: TGTGCCAGCTCACCAGACACTTTGAACACTGAAGCTTTCTTT. Translation: CASSPDTLNTEAFF.